This entry features one T cell receptor beta chain sequence. This specimen belongs to a study of beta chain features in type 1 diabetes. With 3 bases removed from V and 5 bases from J, the gap between germline ends came to 13 bases. CDR3 length equals 14 residues. The V gene's germline CDR1 is MNHEY and CDR2 SMNVEV (reference sequence). Of the isolated RNA, all was reverse transcribed, and so the sequenced material was expressed TCRB transcripts. Clones were sequenced by immunoSEQ multiplex PCR, and TCRdb holds only the in-frame ones, with some missing. Of 400,000 to 600,000 clones in the sample, about 32% were seen once.

The material sequenced was naive CD4+ T cells from blood. This chain links TRBV27 with TRBJ1-2; the D gene is possibly TRBD1 (6 bases). The sequence derives from a man between 18 and 35 years old in good health. The CDR3 DNA reads TGTGCCAGCAGTTTGGGCGGACAGACTTATGGCTACACCTTC. Protein: CASSLGGQTYGYTF.